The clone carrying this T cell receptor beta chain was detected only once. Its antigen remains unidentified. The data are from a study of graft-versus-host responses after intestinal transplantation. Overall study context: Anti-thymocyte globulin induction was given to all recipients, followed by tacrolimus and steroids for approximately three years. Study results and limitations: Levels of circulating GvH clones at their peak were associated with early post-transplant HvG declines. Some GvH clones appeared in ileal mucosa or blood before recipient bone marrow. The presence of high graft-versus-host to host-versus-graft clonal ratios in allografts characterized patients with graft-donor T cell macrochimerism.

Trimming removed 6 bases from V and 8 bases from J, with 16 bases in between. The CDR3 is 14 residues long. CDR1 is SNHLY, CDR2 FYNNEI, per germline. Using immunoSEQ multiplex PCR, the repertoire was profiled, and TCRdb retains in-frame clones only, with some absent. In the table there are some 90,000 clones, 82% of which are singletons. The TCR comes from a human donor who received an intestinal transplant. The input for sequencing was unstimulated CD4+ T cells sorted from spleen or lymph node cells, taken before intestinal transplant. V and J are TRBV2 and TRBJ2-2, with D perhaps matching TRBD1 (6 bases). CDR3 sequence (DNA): TGTGCCAGCAGCGGGACATCCAAGGTTGGGGAGCTGTTTTTT. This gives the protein CASSGTSKVGELFF.